Listed here are 27 T cell receptor beta chains from one sample, sequenced in a study of shared clonotypes between healthy human individuals. Clones were read by immunoSEQ multiplex PCR, and TCRdb kept only the in-frame ones, dropping some. The sample shows around 2.3 million clones, approximately 96% of them seen only once. The material sequenced was naive CD4+ T cells sorted from blood. The subset here: CD45RA+ positively selected. These receptors were taken from a man between 18 and 29 years old in good health.

V is TRBV7-9 and J is TRBJ1-1; maybe TRBD1 (5 bases). V lost 1 base to trimming and J lost 8 bases, with 11 bases between them. From germline, CDR1 is SEHNR and CDR2 FQNEAQ (reference sequence). The CDR3 is 13 amino acids. CDR3 protein: CASSLGGRPEAFF. The CDR3 nucleotides read TGTGCCAGCAGCTTAGGGGGGAGGCCGGAAGCTTTCTTT.

The chain combines TRBV25-1 with TRBJ2-6, with 9 bases aligning to TRBD1. This CDR3 has 17 residues. Germline CDR1 is MGHDK and CDR2 is SYGVNS. V lost 6 bases, J lost 0 bases, and 6 bases stayed unmatched. The CDR3 nucleotides read TGTGCCAGCAGCACCGGGACAGGGTTCTCTGGGGCCAACGTCCTGACTTTC. Protein sequence: CASSTGTGFSGANVLTF.

The chain couples TRBV6-5 to TRBJ1-6, with D unresolved. The CDR3 has 15 amino acids. The germline V and J ends were trimmed by 4 bases and 0 bases, with 7 bases remaining between them. Germline loops: CDR1 MNHEY, CDR2 SVGAGI. The DNA of the CDR3 is TGTGCCAGCAGTTCACTGAGCTCCTATAATTCACCCCTCCACTTT. It codes for CASSSLSSYNSPLHF.

The sample holds one count of this clone. The chain uses TRBV28 and TRBJ2-2; D is undetermined. Germline-derived CDR1 and CDR2 are MDHEN and SYDVKM. This CDR3 spans 12 amino acids. V was clipped by 7 bases and J by 3 bases, with 6 bases between them. The DNA of the CDR3 is TGTGCCAGCAACACCTACACCGGGGAGCTGTTTTTT. Its protein is CASNTYTGELFF.

The chain combines TRBV7-2 with TRBJ1-1, with 8 bases fitting TRBD1. V gave up 5 bases and J gave up 6 bases; unmatched junction bases: 8. The CDR3 spans 14 residues. Germline lookup yields CDR1 SGHTA and CDR2 FQGNSA. The CDR3 coding sequence is TGTGCCAGCAGCCAAACGGGACAGGTTGCTGAAGCTTTCTTT. Encoded protein: CASSQTGQVAEAFF.

This sequence joins TRBV7-2 and TRBJ2-1, with 12 bases fitting TRBD2. The germline CDR1 and CDR2 sequences are SGHTA and FQGNSA. The CDR3 totals 16 residues. J gave up 6 bases and V 1 base, and 4 bases lay outside the gene matches. This chain's CDR3 is CASSLGPSGRANEQFF. In DNA form, the CDR3 reads TGTGCCAGCAGCTTAGGTCCTAGCGGGAGGGCCAATGAGCAGTTCTTC.

V is TRBV5-1 and J is TRBJ1-2; 8 bases are shared with TRBD1. The length of the CDR3 is 11 residues. Germline V gene lookup returns CDR1 SGHRS and CDR2 YFSETQ. J gave up 10 bases and V 4 bases, and 3 bases lay outside the gene matches. The CDR3 nucleotides are TGCGCCAGCAGCGCGGACAGGGCCTACACCTTC. The encoded protein is CASSADRAYTF.

The chain couples TRBV4-1 to TRBJ2-7, with 7 bases matching TRBD2. Trimming at V came to 2 bases and at J to 0 bases, leaving 16 bases not matched to a gene. Per germline, CDR1 MGHRA and CDR2 YSYEKL. This CDR3 has 19 amino acids. As DNA, the CDR3 is TGCGCCAGCAGCCAATTTGCTGTCGATTGGACGGGGGGCTCCTACGAGCAGTACTTC. It translates to CASSQFAVDWTGGSYEQYF.

V and J are TRBV7-2 and TRBJ1-5, with TRBD1 identical over 11 bases. Germline CDR1 and CDR2: SGHTA and FQGNSA. The CDR3 extends over 19 amino acids. J was trimmed by 7 bases and V by 1 base; bases with no gene match: 15. CDR3 bases: TGTGCCAGCAGCTTAGGGAGAGGGACAGGGGGGTCGGTTCGACAGCCCCAGCATTTT. This sequence encodes CASSLGRGTGGSVRQPQHF.

A note on this clone: This sample also contains other DNA sequences that code for the same CDR3. The J gene is TRBJ1-1, the V gene TRBV4-3; unclear D gene. This CDR3 contains 13 residues. The V gene's germline CDR1 is LGHNA and CDR2 YSLEER. The V end lost 3 bases, the J end lost 0 bases, and 5 bases lay between the germline ends. As DNA, the CDR3 is TGCGCCAGCAGCCAGGAGATGAACACTGAAGCTTTCTTT. Translating it yields CASSQEMNTEAFF.

The V and J genes are TRBV11-3 and TRBJ2-3; perhaps TRBD2 as D (6 bases). The CDR3 spans 15 residues. V was clipped by 0 bases and J by 1 base, with 8 bases between them. Germline CDR1 and CDR2: SGHNT and YENEEA. DNA of the CDR3: TGTGCCAGCAGCTTAGATGGAGGGGGCACAGATACGCAGTATTTT. Translating gives CASSLDGGGTDTQYF.

This clone has just a few counts. This same CDR3 is encoded by further DNA sequences in the sample. This sequence joins TRBV9 and TRBJ2-2; D is uncertain. The CDR3 runs to 13 residues. Trimming took off 0 bases at V and 2 bases at J, with 2 bases between the two ends. The V gene's germline CDR1 is SGDLS and CDR2 YYNGEE. As DNA, the CDR3 is TGTGCCAGCAGCGTAGGTAACACCGGGGAGCTGTTTTTT. It is translated as CASSVGNTGELFF.

The chain joins TRBV29-1 to TRBJ1-1, with D possibly being TRBD1 (5 bases). This CDR3 has 13 amino acids. Between the trimmed V and J ends, which lost 2 bases and 9 bases, there was a span of 16 bases. In germline, CDR1 is SQVTM, CDR2 ANQGSEA. Here the CDR3 reads CSVEISVGGQAFF. In DNA, the CDR3 is TGCAGCGTTGAAATTTCGGTTGGGGGTCAAGCTTTCTTT.

J is TRBJ1-2 and V is TRBV28; no reliable D call. CDR3 length: 13 residues. The V end was cut by 5 bases, the J end by 2 bases, with 9 bases between. Germline lookup yields CDR1 MDHEN and CDR2 SYDVKM. The CDR3 is CASSEGVNYGYTF. The CDR3 DNA reads as TGTGCCAGCAGTGAGGGTGTAAACTATGGCTACACCTTC.

The chain combines TRBV5-1 with TRBJ1-2, with D perhaps matching TRBD1 (6 bases). Germline loops: CDR1 SGHRS, CDR2 YFSETQ. The ends were cut back, 0 bases at V and 7 bases at J, with 16 bases in the middle. CDR3 length: 15 amino acids. The DNA of the CDR3 is TGCGCCAGCAGCTTGGAAACAGGGCCAGGTGTTGGCTACACCTTC. Translating it yields CASSLETGPGVGYTF.

This clone has just one count. CDR3 sequence: CASSSPADRGGYGYTF. The CDR3 DNA sequence: TGTGCCAGCAGCTCCCCCGCTGACAGGGGCGGCTATGGCTACACCTTC. This chain connects TRBV5-4 to TRBJ1-2; 8 bases agree with TRBD1. J gave up 4 bases and V 3 bases, and 11 bases lay outside the gene matches. The germline V gene encodes CDR1 SGHNT and CDR2 YYREEE (reference sequence). The CDR3 has 16 amino acids.

The chain combines TRBV2 with TRBJ2-1; 11 nucleotides align to TRBD2. The CDR3 length is 15 residues. Germline loops: CDR1 SNHLY, CDR2 FYNNEI. V lost 6 bases to trimming and J lost 4 bases; unmatched junction nucleotides: 5. The CDR3 DNA follows: TGTGCCAGCAGACGGACTAGCGGGCCGTACAATGAGCAGTTCTTC. This encodes CASRRTSGPYNEQFF.

The chain uses TRBV11-3 and TRBJ2-5; 7 bases line up with TRBD1. The CDR3 consists of 13 residues. Germline V lookup: CDR1 SGHNT, CDR2 YENEEA. J gave up 3 bases and V 5 bases, and 3 bases lay outside the gene matches. The DNA for the CDR3 is TGTGCCAGCAGCCCCGGGACAGAAGAGACCCAGTACTTC. Its protein is CASSPGTEETQYF.

The V call is TRBV7-9, the J call TRBJ2-3; TRBD2 might be the D (7 bases). Germline V CDR1 and CDR2: SEHNR, FQNEAQ (reference sequence). There are 17 residues in the CDR3. The V gene lost 5 bases and the J gene lost 3 bases, with 21 bases spanning the gap. CDR3 nucleotide sequence: TGTGCCAGCAGCCCCAAAGTTAGGGGGAGGGATACAGATACGCAGTATTTT. It encodes CASSPKVRGRDTDTQYF.

This chain links TRBV7-9 with TRBJ2-7; D uncertain. The V gene's germline CDR1 is SEHNR and CDR2 FQNEAQ (reference sequence). This CDR3 comprises 14 residues. V was clipped by 5 bases and J by 3 bases, with 14 bases between them. The CDR3 nucleotides are TGTGCCAGCAGCCCGACCGGGCCAAACTACGAGCAGTACTTC. Its protein is CASSPTGPNYEQYF.

This chain uses TRBV6-4 with TRBJ2-2; TRBD2 agrees at 7 bases. With V trimmed by 5 bases and J by 6 bases, 12 bases remained unmatched. Germline CDR1 reads MRHNA; CDR2 reads SNTAGT. There are 16 residues in the CDR3. CDR3 region: CASSTPTSLIAGELFF. DNA of the CDR3: TGTGCCAGCAGTACTCCGACTAGCCTCATCGCCGGGGAGCTGTTTTTT.

This clone was picked up one time. CDR3 DNA sequence: TGTGCCAGCAGCTTAGGGTCGGCGTCCGAGCAGTACTTC. Encoded protein: CASSLGSASEQYF. V usage is TRBV11-3 and J usage is TRBJ2-7; unclear D gene. The V and J ends lost 1 base and 6 bases respectively, with 10 bases between them. Germline V gene sequence: CDR1 SGHNT, CDR2 YENEEA. The length of the CDR3 is 13 residues. The full variable domain, with the rest looked up from reference TRBV11-3 and TRBJ2-7, is EAGVVQSPRYKIIEKKQPVAFWCNPISGHNTLYWYLQNLGQGPELLIRYENEEAVDDSQLPKDRFSAERLKGVDSTLKIQPAELGDSAVYLCASSLGSASEQYFGPGTRLTVT.

The genes are TRBV7-2 and TRBJ2-1; 10 bases are a match to TRBD2. V was pared by 4 bases and J by 4 bases, with 4 bases of the junction left unmatched. This CDR3 has 15 amino acids. The germline CDR1 and CDR2 sequences are SGHTA and FQGNSA. The CDR3: CASSYTSGVYNEQFF. The CDR3 DNA is TGTGCCAGCAGCTATACTAGCGGGGTGTACAATGAGCAGTTCTTC.

The J gene is TRBJ2-7, the V gene TRBV11-2; 10 bases align to TRBD2. With 5 bases clipped from V and 2 bases from J, the junction kept 6 bases outside the gene matches. CDR1 and CDR2 from the germline V gene are SGHAT and FQNNGV. The CDR3 length is 15 residues. CDR3 bases: TGTGCCAGCAGCCGGACTAGCGGAGCCCCCTACGAGCAGTACTTC. This translates into CASSRTSGAPYEQYF. Filled out from reference TRBV11-2 and TRBJ2-7, the complete variable domain reads EAGVAQSPRYKIIEKRQSVAFWCNPISGHATLYWYQQILGQGPKLLIQFQNNGVVDDSQLPKDRFSAERLKGVDSTLKIQPAKLEDSAVYLCASSRTSGAPYEQYFGPGTRLTVT.

The chain combines TRBV7-9 with TRBJ1-3; D unresolved. This CDR3 region has 14 residues. In germline, CDR1 is SEHNR, CDR2 FQNEAQ (reference sequence). Trimming took off 2 bases at V and 4 bases at J, with 9 bases between the two ends. CDR3 DNA sequence: TGTGCCAGCAGCTTACCCGGCCTCGGAAACACCATATATTTT. Amino acids: CASSLPGLGNTIYF. The full variable domain, in which reference TRBV7-9 and TRBJ1-3 provide the parts outside the CDR3, is DTGVSQNPRHKITKRGQNVTFRCDPISEHNRLYWYRQTLGQGPEFLTYFQNEAQLEKSRLLSDRFSAERPKGSFSTLEIQRTEQGDSAMYLCASSLPGLGNTIYFGEGSWLTVV.

The chain joins TRBV6-6 to TRBJ2-7; 7 bases fit TRBD1. Unmatched junction bases numbered 5, after V lost 0 bases and J lost 3 bases. The CDR3 totals 15 residues. Germline values: CDR1 MNHNY, CDR2 SVGAGI (reference sequence). This CDR3 reads CASSYSTGKGYEQYF. CDR3 nucleotides: TGTGCCAGCAGTTACTCGACAGGGAAGGGCTACGAGCAGTACTTC.

This clone was observed once. The chain links TRBV27 to TRBJ2-7; D remains ambiguous. There are 13 residues in the CDR3. V lost 9 bases, J lost 0 bases, and 12 bases lay in between. From germline, CDR1 is MNHEY and CDR2 SMNVEV (reference sequence). The CDR3 sequence: CARSHSSSYEQYF. For the CDR3, the DNA is TGTGCCAGGTCGCATTCGAGCTCCTACGAGCAGTACTTC.